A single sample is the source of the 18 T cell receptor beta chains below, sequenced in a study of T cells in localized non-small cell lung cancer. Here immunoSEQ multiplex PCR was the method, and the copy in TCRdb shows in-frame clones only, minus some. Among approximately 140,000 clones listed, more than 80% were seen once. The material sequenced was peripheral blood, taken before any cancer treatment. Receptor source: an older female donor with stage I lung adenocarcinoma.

The chain's CDR3 is CARARLGRISTNEKLFF. The CDR3 nucleotides are TGTGCCAGGGCACGACTTGGCAGAATTTCAACTAATGAAAAACTGTTTTTT. This rearrangement joins TRBV7-3 to TRBJ1-4; no definite D call. The CDR3 is 17 amino acids. CDR1 is SGHTA, CDR2 FQGTGA, per germline. The ends were cut back, 9 bases at V and 0 bases at J, with 20 bases in the middle.

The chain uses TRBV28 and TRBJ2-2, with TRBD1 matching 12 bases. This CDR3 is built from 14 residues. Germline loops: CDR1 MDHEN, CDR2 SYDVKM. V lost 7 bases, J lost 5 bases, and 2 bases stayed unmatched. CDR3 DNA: TGTGCCAGCACGGGACAGGGGGCAACCGGGGAGCTGTTTTTT. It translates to CASTGQGATGELFF.

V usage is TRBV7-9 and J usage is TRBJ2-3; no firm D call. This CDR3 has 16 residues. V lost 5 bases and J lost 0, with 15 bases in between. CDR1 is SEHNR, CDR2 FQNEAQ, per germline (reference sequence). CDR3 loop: CASSPWASTSTDTQYF. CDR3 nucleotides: TGTGCCAGCAGCCCCTGGGCGTCTACCAGCACAGATACGCAGTATTTT.

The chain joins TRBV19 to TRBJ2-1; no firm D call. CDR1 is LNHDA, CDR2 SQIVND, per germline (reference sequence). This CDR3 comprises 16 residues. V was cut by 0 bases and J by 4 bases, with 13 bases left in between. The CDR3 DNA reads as TGTGCCAGTAGTATAGATTCTGGAACTACTTACAATGAGCAGTTCTTC. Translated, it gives CASSIDSGTTYNEQFF.

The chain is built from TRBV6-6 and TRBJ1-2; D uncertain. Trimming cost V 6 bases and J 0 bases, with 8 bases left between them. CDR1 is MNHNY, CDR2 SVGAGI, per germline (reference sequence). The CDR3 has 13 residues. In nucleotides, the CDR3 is TGTGCCAGCAGGGAAGGCTCTAACTATGGCTACACCTTC. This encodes CASREGSNYGYTF.

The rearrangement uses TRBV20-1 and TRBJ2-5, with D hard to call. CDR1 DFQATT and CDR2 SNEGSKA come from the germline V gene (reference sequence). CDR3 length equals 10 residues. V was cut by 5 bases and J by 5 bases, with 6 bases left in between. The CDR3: CSAFRETQYF. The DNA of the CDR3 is TGCAGTGCTTTCCGGGAGACCCAGTACTTC.

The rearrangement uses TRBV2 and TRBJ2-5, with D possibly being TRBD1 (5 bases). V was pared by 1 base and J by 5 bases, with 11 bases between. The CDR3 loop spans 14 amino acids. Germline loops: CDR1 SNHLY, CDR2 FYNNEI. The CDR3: CASSEGQGRETQYF. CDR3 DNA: TGTGCCAGCAGTGAAGGGCAGGGAAGGGAGACCCAGTACTTC. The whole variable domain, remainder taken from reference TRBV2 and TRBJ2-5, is EPEVTQTPSHQVTQMGQEVILRCVPISNHLYFYWYRQILGQKVEFLVSFYNNEISEKSEIFDDQFSVERPDGSNFTLKIRSTKLEDSAMYFCASSEGQGRETQYFGPGTRLLVL.

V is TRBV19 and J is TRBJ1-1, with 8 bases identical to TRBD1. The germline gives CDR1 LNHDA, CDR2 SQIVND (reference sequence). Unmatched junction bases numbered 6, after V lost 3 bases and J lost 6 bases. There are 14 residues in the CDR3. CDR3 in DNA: TGTGCCAGTAGTATTTCGGACAGGGCGGCTGAAGCTTTCTTT. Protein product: CASSISDRAAEAFF.

CDR3 residues: CASRRDWGPEKLFF. CDR3 in DNA: TGTGCCAGCAGAAGGGACTGGGGCCCGGAAAAACTGTTTTTT. The chain has TRBV2 and TRBJ1-4, with D tentatively TRBD1 (5 bases). Germline V gene lookup returns CDR1 SNHLY and CDR2 FYNNEI. This CDR3 spans 14 amino acids. V was cut by 6 bases and J by 8 bases, with 16 bases left in between.

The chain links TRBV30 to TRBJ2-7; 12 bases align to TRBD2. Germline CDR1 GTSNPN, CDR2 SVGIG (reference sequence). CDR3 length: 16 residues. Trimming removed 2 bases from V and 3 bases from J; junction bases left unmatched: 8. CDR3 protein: CAWSTRTSGRNYEQYF. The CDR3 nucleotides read TGTGCCTGGAGTACACGTACTAGCGGGAGGAACTACGAGCAGTACTTC.

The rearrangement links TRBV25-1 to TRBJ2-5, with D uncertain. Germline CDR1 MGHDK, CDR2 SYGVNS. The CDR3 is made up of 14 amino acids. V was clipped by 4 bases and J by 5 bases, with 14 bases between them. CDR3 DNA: TGTGCCAGCAGTGTCCCCCACGCGCAGGAGACCCAGTACTTC. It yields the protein CASSVPHAQETQYF.

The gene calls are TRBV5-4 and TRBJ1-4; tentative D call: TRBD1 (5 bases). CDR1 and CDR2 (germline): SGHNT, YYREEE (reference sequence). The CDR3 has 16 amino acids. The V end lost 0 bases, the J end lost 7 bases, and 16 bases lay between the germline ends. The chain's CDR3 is CASSLGGWDDREKLFF. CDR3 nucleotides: TGTGCCAGCAGCTTGGGTGGTTGGGACGATCGTGAAAAACTGTTTTTT.

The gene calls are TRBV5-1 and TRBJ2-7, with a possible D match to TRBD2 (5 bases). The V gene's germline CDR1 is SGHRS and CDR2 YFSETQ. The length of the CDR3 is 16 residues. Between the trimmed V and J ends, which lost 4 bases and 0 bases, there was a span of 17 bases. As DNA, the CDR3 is TGCGCCAGCAGCCCTCGGGGTTTCTCCAGCTCCTACGAGCAGTACTTC. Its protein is CASSPRGFSSSYEQYF. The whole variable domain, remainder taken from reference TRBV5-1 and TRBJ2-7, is KAGVTQTPRYLIKTRGQQVTLSCSPISGHRSVSWYQQTPGQGLQFLFEYFSETQRNKGNFPGRFSGRQFSNSRSEMNVSTLELGDSALYLCASSPRGFSSSYEQYFGPGTRLTVT.

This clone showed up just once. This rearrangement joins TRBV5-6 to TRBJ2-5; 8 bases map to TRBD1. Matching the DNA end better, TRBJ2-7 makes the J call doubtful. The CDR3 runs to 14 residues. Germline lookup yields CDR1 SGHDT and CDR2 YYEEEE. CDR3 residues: CASSQGTGTYEQYF. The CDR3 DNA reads TGTGCCAGCAGCCAAGGGACAGGCACCTACGAGCAGTACTTC.

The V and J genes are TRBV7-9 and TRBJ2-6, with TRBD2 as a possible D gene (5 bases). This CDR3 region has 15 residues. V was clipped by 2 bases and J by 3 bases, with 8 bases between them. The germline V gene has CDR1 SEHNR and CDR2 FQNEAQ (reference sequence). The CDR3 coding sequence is TGTGCCAGCAGCTTACGGGGTCTTGGGGCCAACGTCCTGACTTTC. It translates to CASSLRGLGANVLTF.

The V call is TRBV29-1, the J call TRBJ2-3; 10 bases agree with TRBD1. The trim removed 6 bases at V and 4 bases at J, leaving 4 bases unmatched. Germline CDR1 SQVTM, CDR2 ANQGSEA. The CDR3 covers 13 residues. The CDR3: CSVLDRGADTQYF. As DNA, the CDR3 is TGCAGCGTCCTGGACAGGGGGGCAGATACGCAGTATTTT.

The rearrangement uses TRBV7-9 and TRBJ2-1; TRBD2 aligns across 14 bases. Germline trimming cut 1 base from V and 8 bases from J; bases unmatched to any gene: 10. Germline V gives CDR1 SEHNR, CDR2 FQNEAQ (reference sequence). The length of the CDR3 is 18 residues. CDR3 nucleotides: TGTGCCAGCAGCTTAGGCGCAGGGACTAGCGGGAGTCGTTATGAGCAGTTCTTC. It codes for CASSLGAGTSGSRYEQFF.

The DNA of the CDR3 is TGTGCCAGCAGCGTAGGAGTTCTAGCAGAGAGCTACGAGCAGTACTTC. It translates to CASSVGVLAESYEQYF. V is TRBV9 and J is TRBJ2-7, with D possibly TRBD2 on 5 matching bases. The CDR3 contains 16 residues. The germline gives CDR1 SGDLS, CDR2 YYNGEE. The V and J ends lost 0 bases and 3 bases respectively, with 16 bases between them.